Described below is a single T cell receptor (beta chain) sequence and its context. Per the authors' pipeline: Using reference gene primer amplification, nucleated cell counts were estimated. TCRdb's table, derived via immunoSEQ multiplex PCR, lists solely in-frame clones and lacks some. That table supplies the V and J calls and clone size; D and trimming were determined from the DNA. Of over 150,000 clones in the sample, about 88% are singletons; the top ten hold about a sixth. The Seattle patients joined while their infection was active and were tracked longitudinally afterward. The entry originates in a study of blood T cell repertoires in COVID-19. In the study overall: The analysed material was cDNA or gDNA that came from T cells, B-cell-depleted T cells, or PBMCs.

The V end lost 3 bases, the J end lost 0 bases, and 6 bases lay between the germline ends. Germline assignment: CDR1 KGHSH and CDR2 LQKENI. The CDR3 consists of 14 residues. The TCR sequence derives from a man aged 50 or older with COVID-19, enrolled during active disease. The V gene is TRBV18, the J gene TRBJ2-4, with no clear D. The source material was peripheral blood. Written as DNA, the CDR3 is TGTGCCAGCTCACCGTCATTAGCCAAAAACATTCAGTACTTC. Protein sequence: CASSPSLAKNIQYF.